This TCR beta chain was profiled in a study of T cells after yellow fever vaccination. Background on the study: The SMART-Seq v4 Ultra Low Input method served to prepare the low-cell-number fractions. Whole-study results and caveats: Detected again after the booster were most primary-vaccination clones, at 95% to 98% CD4 and nearly 90% CD8. Contaminants from the bulk population, in the form of abundant clonotypes, could be found in FACS-sorted repertoires.

Details on this clonotype: Its matching antigen is unknown.

The length of the CDR3 is 15 residues. Trimming cost V 4 bases and J 8 bases; bases outside gene matches: 9. Germline-derived CDR1 and CDR2 are SGHTA and FQGTGA. The TCR cDNA carried a universal primer site and UMIs from 5'RACE template switching. TCRdb called the 5' RACE reads again in MiXCR, with one record for every CDR3 protein. This table has some 320,000 distinct CDR3 sequences, over 8.5% appearing once. The chain has TRBV7-3 and TRBJ2-2; 8 bases agree with TRBD1. The source of this sequence is a man aged 18 to 29 who received the YFV17D yellow fever vaccine. The input for sequencing was CD4+ T cells sorted from PBMCs, taken 45 days after the yellow fever booster vaccination. CDR3 protein: CASSSTGGESGELFF. CDR3 DNA sequence: TGTGCCAGCAGCTCCACAGGGGGAGAGTCAGGGGAGCTGTTTTTT.